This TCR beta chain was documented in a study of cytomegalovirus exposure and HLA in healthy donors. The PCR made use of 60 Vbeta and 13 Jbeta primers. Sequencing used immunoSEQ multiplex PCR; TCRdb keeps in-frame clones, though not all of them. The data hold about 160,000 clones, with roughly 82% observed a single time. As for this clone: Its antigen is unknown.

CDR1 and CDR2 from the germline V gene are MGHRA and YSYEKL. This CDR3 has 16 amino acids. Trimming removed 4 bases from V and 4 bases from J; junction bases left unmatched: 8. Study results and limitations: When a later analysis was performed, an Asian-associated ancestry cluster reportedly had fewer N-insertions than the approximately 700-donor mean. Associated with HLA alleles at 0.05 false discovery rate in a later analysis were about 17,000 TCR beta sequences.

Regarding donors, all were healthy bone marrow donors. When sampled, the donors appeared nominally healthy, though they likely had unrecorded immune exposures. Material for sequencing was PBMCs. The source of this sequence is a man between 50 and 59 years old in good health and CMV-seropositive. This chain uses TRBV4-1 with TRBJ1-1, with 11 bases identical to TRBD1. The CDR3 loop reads CASSPGQGAWSTEAFF. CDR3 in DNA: TGCGCCAGCAGCCCCGGACAGGGGGCATGGAGCACTGAAGCTTTCTTT.